Below, 13 T cell receptor beta chains from the same sample are listed, as sequenced in a study of early T cells in non-severe SARS-CoV-2 infection. Each CDR3 protein is one row after TCRdb ran MiXCR on the 5' RACE reads. The data contain roughly 60,000 distinct CDR3 sequences, around 14% of them singletons. The sequenced material came from whole blood. The source of these receptors is an adult who was a healthcare worker with PCR-confirmed SARS-CoV-2 infection or an uninfected control (not recorded which).

The chain recombines TRBV7-6 with TRBJ2-2, with D perhaps TRBD2 (5 bases). In germline, CDR1 is SGHVS, CDR2 FNYEAQ. This CDR3 is 18 amino acids long. V lost 5 bases and J 3 bases, leaving 22 bases between the germline ends. CDR3 in DNA: TGTGCCAGCAGCGCCCGAACCTGGGGATCCGGGGACACCGGGGAGCTGTTTTTT. Amino acid sequence: CASSARTWGSGDTGELFF.

This clonotype was seen more than once but under ten times. The gene calls are TRBV5-1 and TRBJ1-6; tentatively, D is TRBD1 (6 bases). The germline CDR1 and CDR2 sequences are SGHRS and YFSETQ. This CDR3 has 13 residues. V was clipped by 7 bases and J by 2 bases, with 7 bases between them. CDR3 sequence (DNA): TGCGCCAGCCAGGGGACCTATAATTCACCCCTCCACTTT. Protein: CASQGTYNSPLHF.

This clonotype was observed a handful of times. The chain links TRBV19 to TRBJ1-5; a possible D gene is TRBD1 (6 bases). Germline V gene data show CDR1 as LNHDA and CDR2 as SQIVND (reference sequence). Trimming cost V 2 bases and J 2 bases, with 16 bases left between them. The CDR3 has 17 residues. This chain's CDR3 is CASSIFRGRGGNQPQHF. The CDR3 coding sequence is TGTGCCAGTAGTATATTTAGAGGCAGGGGTGGCAATCAGCCCCAGCATTTT.

This clonotype was seen many times. The rearrangement uses TRBV20-1 and TRBJ1-2; 9 bases align to TRBD1. This CDR3 is 15 amino acids long. V gave up 0 bases and J gave up 2 bases; unmatched junction bases: 4. Looked up from germline, CDR1 is DFQATT and CDR2 is SNEGSKA (reference sequence). The CDR3: CSARDPGQGNYGYTF. CDR3 DNA sequence: TGCAGTGCTAGAGATCCGGGACAGGGAAACTATGGCTACACCTTC.

This clonotype was observed once. The chain joins TRBV27 to TRBJ1-6; 9 positions agree with TRBD1. Trimming removed 5 bases from V and 13 bases from J; junction bases left unmatched: 6. Germline assignment: CDR1 MNHEY and CDR2 SMNVEV (reference sequence). CDR3 size: 13 residues. The CDR3 reads CASSARTGAPLHF. CDR3 DNA: TGTGCCAGCAGTGCCCGGACAGGGGCCCCCCTCCACTTT.

This clonotype was detected ten times or more. V and J are TRBV12-3 or TRBV12-4 and TRBJ1-1; D unresolved. This CDR3 is built from 11 residues. V was shortened by 1 base and J by 11 bases, with 8 bases between the two germline ends. Here the CDR3 DNA reads TGTGCCAGCAGTTTAGTAGGGTCGGCTTTCTTT. Translation gives CASSLVGSAFF.

The CDR3 is CASSKATASNQPQHF. In DNA form, the CDR3 reads TGTGCCAGCAGCAAGGCGACAGCTAGCAATCAGCCCCAGCATTTT. The gene calls are TRBV6-2 or TRBV6-3 and TRBJ1-5; a possible D gene is TRBD1 (5 bases). CDR1 and CDR2 from the germline V gene are MNHEY and SVGEGT. CDR3 length equals 15 residues. Trimming cost V 6 bases and J 0 bases, with 12 bases left between them.

The chain carries TRBV10-3 and TRBJ1-1; no clear D gene. CDR3 size: 14 residues. CDR1 ENHRY and CDR2 SYGVKD come from the germline V gene. The V end was cut by 0 bases, the J end by 0 bases, with 5 bases between. This CDR3 reads CAISESQLNTEAFF. In DNA, the CDR3 is TGTGCCATCAGTGAGTCGCAGTTGAACACTGAAGCTTTCTTT.

This clonotype was seen only a few times. The V gene is TRBV25-1, the J gene TRBJ2-1; D might be TRBD2 (6 bases). The V end was cut by 5 bases, the J end by 3 bases, with 11 bases between. This CDR3 has 14 residues. CDR1 and CDR2 from the germline V gene are MGHDK and SYGVNS. CDR3 region: CASSPEGNYNEQFF. The CDR3 nucleotides read TGTGCCAGCAGTCCGGAGGGAAACTACAATGAGCAGTTCTTC.

This clonotype was recorded many times. The J gene is TRBJ1-4, the V gene TRBV6-6; 10 nucleotides align to TRBD1. This CDR3 is 16 amino acids long. CDR1 MNHNY and CDR2 SVGAGI come from the germline V gene (reference sequence). Losses at the gene ends were 5 bases for V and 7 bases for J; bases not matched to a gene: 10. The CDR3 region is CASSKLSGTGVEKLFF. Here the CDR3 DNA reads TGTGCCAGCAGTAAACTGTCCGGGACAGGGGTTGAAAAACTGTTTTTT.

The gene calls are TRBV20-1 and TRBJ2-3, with 8 bases identical to TRBD2. CDR3 length: 15 amino acids. The germline V gene has CDR1 DFQATT and CDR2 SNEGSKA (reference sequence). Losses at the gene ends were 0 bases for V and 5 bases for J; bases not matched to a gene: 7. The CDR3 DNA follows: TGCAGTGCTAGAGATAGGCGGGGGGCAGGAGATACGCAGTATTTT. Translating it yields CSARDRRGAGDTQYF.

The chain employs TRBV7-2 and TRBJ1-5; D is unresolved. The germline V gene encodes CDR1 SGHTA and CDR2 FQGNSA. V was trimmed by 1 base and J by 6 bases, leaving 7 bases between them. This CDR3 is 13 amino acids long. The CDR3 sequence is CASSLGVVQPQHF. The CDR3 DNA follows: TGTGCCAGCAGCTTAGGCGTCGTTCAGCCCCAGCATTTT. The full variable domain, its missing parts supplied by reference TRBV7-2 and TRBJ1-5, is GAGVSQSPSNKVTEKGKDVELRCDPISGHTALYWYRQSLGQGLEFLIYFQGNSAPDKSGLPSDRFSAERTGGSVSTLTIQRTQQEDSAVYLCASSLGVVQPQHFGDGTRLSIL.

Turning to this clonotype: A read error may explain this, as a much larger clone is one base away. The chain joins TRBV5-5 to TRBJ1-4; possibly TRBD1 for D (5 bases). This CDR3 contains 15 residues. Germline CDR1 SGHKS, CDR2 YYEKEE (reference sequence). In DNA form, the CDR3 reads TGTGCCAGCAGCTTGTACCGGGACGCTAATGAAAGACTGTTTTTT. Translated, it gives CASSLYRDANERLFF.